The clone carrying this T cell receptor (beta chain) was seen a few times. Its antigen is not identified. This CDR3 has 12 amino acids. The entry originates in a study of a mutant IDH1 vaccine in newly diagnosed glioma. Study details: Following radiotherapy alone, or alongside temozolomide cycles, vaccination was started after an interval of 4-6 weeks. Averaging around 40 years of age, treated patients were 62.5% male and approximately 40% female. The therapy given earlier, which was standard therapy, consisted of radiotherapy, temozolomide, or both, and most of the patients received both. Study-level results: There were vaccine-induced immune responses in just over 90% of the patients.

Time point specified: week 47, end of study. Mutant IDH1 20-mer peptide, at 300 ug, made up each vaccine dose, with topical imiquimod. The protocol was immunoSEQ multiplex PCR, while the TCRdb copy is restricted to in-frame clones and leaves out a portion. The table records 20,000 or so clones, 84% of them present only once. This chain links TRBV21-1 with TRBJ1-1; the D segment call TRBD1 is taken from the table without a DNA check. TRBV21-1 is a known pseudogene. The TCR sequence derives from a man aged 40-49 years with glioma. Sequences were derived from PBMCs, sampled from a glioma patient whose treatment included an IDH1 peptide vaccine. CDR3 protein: CASSNLTGGAFF. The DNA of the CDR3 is TGTGCCAGCAGCAATTTGACAGGGGGAGCTTTCTTT.